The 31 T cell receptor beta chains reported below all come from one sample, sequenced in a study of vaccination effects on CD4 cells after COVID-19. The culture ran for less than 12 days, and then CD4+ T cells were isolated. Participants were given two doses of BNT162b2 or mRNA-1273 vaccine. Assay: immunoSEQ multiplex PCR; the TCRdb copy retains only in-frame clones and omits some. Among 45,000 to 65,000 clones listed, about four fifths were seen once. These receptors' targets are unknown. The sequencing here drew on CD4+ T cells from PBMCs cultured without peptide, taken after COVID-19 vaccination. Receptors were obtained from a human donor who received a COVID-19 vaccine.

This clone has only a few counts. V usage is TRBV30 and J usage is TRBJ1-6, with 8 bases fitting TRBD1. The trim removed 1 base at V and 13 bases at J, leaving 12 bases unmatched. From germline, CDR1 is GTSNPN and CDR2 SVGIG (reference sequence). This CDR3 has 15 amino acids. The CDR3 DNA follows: TGTGCCTGGAGTGCCCCGGACAGGGACATATCCCCCCTCCACTTT. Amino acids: CAWSAPDRDISPLHF.

CDR3 sequence: CASSSGQVRWGISRPQHF. The CDR3 nucleotides read TGTGCCAGCAGTTCCGGACAGGTGAGATGGGGGATCAGCCGGCCCCAGCATTTT. V gene TRBV28 combines with J gene TRBJ1-5, with TRBD1 identical over 7 bases. This CDR3 contains 18 residues. V was pared by 4 bases and J by 9 bases, with 21 bases of the junction left unmatched. Germline V gene sequence: CDR1 MDHEN, CDR2 SYDVKM.

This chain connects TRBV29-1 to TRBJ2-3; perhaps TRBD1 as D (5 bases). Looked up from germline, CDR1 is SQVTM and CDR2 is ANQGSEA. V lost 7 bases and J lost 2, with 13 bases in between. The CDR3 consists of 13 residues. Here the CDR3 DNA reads TGCAGCGCATCAAGACAGCCCACAGATACGCAGTATTTT. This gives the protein CSASRQPTDTQYF.

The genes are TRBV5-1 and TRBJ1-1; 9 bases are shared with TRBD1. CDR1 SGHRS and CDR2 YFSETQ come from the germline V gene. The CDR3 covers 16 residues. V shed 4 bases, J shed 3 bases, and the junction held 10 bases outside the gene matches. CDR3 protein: CASSPRTGAGDTEAFF. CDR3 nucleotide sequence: TGCGCCAGCAGCCCAAGGACAGGGGCCGGCGACACTGAAGCTTTCTTT. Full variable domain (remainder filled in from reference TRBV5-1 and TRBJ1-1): KAGVTQTPRYLIKTRGQQVTLSCSPISGHRSVSWYQQTPGQGLQFLFEYFSETQRNKGNFPGRFSGRQFSNSRSEMNVSTLELGDSALYLCASSPRTGAGDTEAFFGQGTRLTVV.

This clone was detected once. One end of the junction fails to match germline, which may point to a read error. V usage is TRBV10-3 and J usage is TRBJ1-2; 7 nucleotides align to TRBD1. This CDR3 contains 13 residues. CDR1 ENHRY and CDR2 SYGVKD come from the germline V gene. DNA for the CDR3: TGTGCCATCAGGGTAGACGAAGGGGGCGTAGGCTCCTTC. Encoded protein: CAIRVDEGGVGSF.

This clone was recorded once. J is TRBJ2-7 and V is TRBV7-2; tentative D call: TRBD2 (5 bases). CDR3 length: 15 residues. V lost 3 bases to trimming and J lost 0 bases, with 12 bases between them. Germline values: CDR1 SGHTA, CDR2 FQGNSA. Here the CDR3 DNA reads TGTGCCAGCAGCTTTTATCGGGGAAGCTCCTACGAGCAGTACTTC. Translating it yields CASSFYRGSSYEQYF.

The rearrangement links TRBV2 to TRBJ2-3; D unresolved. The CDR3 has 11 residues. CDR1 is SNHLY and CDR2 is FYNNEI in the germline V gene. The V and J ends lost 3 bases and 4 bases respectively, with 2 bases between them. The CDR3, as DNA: TGTGCCAGCAGTGAGTCAGATACGCAGTATTTT. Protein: CASSESDTQYF.

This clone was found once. The chain's CDR3 is CASSISGGNQPQHF. The DNA of the CDR3 is TGTGCCAGTAGTATCTCCGGGGGCAATCAGCCCCAGCATTTT. The V call is TRBV19, the J call TRBJ1-5; D not resolved. Looked up from germline, CDR1 is LNHDA and CDR2 is SQIVND (reference sequence). The CDR3 extends over 14 amino acids. Deletions cut 3 bases from V and 2 bases from J, with 8 bases between.

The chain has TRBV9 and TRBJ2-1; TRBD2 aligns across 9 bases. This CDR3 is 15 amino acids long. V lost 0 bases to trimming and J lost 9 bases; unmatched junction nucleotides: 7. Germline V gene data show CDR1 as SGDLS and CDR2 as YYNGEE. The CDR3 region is CASSVAFSGGGEQFF. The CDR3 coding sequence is TGTGCCAGCAGCGTAGCTTTTAGCGGGGGAGGTGAGCAGTTCTTC.

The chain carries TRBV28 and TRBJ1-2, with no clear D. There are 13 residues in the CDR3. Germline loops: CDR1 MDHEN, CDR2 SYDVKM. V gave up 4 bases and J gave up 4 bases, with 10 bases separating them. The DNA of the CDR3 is TGTGCCAGCAGTTCGGATTTCAGCTATGGCTACACCTTC. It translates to CASSSDFSYGYTF.

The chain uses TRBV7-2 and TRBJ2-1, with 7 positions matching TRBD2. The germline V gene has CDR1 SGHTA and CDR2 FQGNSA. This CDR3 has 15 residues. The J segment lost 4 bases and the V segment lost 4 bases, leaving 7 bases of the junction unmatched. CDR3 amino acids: CASSWASGKYNEQFF. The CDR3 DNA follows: TGTGCCAGCAGCTGGGCTAGCGGAAAATACAATGAGCAGTTCTTC.

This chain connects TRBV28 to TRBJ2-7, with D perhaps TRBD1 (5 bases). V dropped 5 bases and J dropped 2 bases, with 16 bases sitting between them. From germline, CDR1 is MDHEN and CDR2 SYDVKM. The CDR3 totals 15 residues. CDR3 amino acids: CASSGRQGFPYEQYF. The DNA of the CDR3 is TGTGCCAGCAGTGGACGTCAGGGATTCCCCTACGAGCAGTACTTC.

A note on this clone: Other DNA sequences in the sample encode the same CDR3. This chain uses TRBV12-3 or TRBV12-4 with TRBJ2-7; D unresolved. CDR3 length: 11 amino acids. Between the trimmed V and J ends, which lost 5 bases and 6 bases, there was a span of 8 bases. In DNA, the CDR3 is TGTGCCAGCAGTCTGCCCGGCGAGCAGTACTTC. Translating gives CASSLPGEQYF.

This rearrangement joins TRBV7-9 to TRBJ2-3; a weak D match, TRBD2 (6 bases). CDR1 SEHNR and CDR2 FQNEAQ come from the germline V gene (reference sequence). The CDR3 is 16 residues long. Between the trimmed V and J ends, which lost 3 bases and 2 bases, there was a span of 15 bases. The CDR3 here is CASSLSRGKTTDTQYF. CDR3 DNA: TGTGCCAGCAGCTTGTCCCGCGGGAAGACCACAGATACGCAGTATTTT.

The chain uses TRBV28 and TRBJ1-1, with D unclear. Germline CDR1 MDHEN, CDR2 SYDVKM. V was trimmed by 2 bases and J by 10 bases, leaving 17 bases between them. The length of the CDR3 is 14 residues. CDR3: CASSLRTPWTRAFF. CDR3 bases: TGTGCCAGCAGTTTACGGACCCCATGGACGAGAGCTTTCTTT. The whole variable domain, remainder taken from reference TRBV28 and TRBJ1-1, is DVKVTQSSRYLVKRTGEKVFLECVQDMDHENMFWYRQDPGLGLRLIYFSYDVKMKEKGDIPEGYSVSREKKERFSLILESASTNQTSMYLCASSLRTPWTRAFFGQGTRLTVV.

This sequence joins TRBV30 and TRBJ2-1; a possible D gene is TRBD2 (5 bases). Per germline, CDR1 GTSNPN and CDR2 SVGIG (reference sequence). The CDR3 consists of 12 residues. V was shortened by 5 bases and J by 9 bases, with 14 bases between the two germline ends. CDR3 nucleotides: TGTGCCTGGGGCCACGGACTGACTGAGCAGTTCTTC. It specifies CAWGHGLTEQFF.

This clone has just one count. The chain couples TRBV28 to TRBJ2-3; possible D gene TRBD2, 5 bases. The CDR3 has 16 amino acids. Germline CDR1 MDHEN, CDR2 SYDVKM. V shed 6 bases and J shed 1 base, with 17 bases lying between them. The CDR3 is CASRRGKGTRTDTQYF. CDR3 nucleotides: TGTGCCAGCAGACGGGGTAAGGGTACCCGCACAGATACGCAGTATTTT.

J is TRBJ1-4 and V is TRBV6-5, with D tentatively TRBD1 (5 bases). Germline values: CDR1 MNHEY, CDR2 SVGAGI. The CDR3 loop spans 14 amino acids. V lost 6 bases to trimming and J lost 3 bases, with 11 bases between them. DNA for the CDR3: TGTGCCAGCAGACAGGACATATCTAATGAAAAACTGTTTTTT. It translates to CASRQDISNEKLFF.

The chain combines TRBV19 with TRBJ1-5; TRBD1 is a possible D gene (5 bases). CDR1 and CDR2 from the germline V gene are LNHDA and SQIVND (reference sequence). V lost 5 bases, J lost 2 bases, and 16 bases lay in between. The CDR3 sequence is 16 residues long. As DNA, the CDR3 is TGTGCCAGTAGTGTTACGAGGGGTCGAGGCAATCAGCCCCAGCATTTT. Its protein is CASSVTRGRGNQPQHF.

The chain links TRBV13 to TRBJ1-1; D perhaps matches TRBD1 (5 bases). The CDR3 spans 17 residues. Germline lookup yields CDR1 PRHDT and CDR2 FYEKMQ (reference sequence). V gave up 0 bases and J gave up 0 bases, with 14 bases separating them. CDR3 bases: TGTGCCAGCAGCTTAGGGTTAGGGACGAGGATGAACACTGAAGCTTTCTTT. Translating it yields CASSLGLGTRMNTEAFF.

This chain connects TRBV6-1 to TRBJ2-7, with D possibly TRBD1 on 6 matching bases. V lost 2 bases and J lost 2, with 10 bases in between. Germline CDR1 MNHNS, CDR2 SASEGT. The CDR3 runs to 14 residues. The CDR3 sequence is CASSEFDRPYEQYF. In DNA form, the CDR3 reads TGTGCCAGCAGTGAATTCGACAGGCCCTACGAGCAGTACTTC.

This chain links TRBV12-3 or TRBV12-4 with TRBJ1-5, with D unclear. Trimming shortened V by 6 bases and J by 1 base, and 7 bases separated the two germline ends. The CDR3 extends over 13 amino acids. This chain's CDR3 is CASRVSSNQPQHF. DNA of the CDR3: TGTGCCAGCAGGGTATCCAGCAATCAGCCCCAGCATTTT.

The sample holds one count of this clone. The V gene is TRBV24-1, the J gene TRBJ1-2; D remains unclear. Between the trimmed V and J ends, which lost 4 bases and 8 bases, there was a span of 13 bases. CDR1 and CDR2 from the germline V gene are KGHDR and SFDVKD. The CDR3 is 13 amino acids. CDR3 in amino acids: CATSDKTSRGYTF. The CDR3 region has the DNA TGTGCCACCAGTGACAAGACAAGCAGGGGCTACACCTTC.

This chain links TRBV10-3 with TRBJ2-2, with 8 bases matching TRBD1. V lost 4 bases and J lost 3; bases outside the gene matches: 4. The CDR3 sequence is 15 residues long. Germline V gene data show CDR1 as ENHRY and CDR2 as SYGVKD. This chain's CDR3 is CAISGTGKDTGELFF. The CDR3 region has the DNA TGTGCCATCAGTGGGACAGGGAAGGACACCGGGGAGCTGTTTTTT.

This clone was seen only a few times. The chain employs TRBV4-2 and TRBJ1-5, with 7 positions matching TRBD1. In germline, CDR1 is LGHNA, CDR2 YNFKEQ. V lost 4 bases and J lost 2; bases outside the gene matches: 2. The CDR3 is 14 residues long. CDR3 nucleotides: TGTGCCAGCAGCCCCGACAGGGGCAATCAGCCCCAGCATTTT. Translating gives CASSPDRGNQPQHF.

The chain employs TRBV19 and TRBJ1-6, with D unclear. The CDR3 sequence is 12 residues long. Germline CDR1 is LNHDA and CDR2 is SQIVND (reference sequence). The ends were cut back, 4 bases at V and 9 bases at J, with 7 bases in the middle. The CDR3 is CASSTLGSPLHF. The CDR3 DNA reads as TGTGCCAGTAGTACCCTCGGTTCACCCCTCCACTTT.

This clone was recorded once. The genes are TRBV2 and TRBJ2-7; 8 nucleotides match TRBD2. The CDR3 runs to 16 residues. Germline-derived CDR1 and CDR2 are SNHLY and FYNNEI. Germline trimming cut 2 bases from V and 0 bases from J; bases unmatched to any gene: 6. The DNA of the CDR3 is TGTGCCAGCAGTGAACTTGGCGGGGGGTACTCCTACGAGCAGTACTTC. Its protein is CASSELGGGYSYEQYF.

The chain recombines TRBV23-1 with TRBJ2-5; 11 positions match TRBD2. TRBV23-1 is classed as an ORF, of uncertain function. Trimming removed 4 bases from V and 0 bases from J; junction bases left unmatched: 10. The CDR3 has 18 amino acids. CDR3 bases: TGCGCCAGCAGTCCACTAGCGGGAGATAGTAGGTACCAAGAGACCCAGTACTTC. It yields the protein CASSPLAGDSRYQETQYF.

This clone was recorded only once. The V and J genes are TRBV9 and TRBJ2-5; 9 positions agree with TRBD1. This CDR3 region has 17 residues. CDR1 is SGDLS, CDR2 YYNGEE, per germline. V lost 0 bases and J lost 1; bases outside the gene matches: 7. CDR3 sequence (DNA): TGTGCCAGCAGCGTAGGAGGGACAGGGTCCCCCCAAGAGACCCAGTACTTC. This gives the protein CASSVGGTGSPQETQYF.

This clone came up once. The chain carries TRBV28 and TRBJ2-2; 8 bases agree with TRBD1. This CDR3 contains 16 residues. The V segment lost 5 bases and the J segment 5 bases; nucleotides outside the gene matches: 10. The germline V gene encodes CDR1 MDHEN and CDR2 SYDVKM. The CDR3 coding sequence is TGTGCCAGCAGTCCCCACCCGTGGACAGGGACCGGGGAGCTGTTTTTT. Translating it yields CASSPHPWTGTGELFF.

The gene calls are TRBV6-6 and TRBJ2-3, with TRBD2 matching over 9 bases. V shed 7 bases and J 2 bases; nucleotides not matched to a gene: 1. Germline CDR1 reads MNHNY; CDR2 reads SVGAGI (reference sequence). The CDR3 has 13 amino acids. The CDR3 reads CASKRGDTDTQYF. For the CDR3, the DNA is TGTGCCAGCAAGCGGGGGGACACAGATACGCAGTATTTT.